Below are 28 T cell receptor beta chains sequenced from a single sample in a study of blood T cell repertoires in COVID-19. Produced via immunoSEQ multiplex PCR; TCRdb's table is partial and in-frame only. The sample holds about 240,000 clones, 70% to 90% seen once. Sequenced input: peripheral blood. These receptors originate from a woman aged 45-59 years with COVID-19, enrolled during active disease.

This chain uses TRBV7-6 with TRBJ2-1, with D perhaps TRBD1 (6 bases). V gave up 5 bases and J gave up 6 bases, with 11 bases separating them. The CDR3 spans 13 residues. Germline assignment: CDR1 SGHVS and CDR2 FNYEAQ. CDR3 DNA sequence: TGTGCCAGCAGCCAACGACAGGCCAATGAGCAGTTCTTC. It encodes CASSQRQANEQFF.

Here the CDR3 DNA reads TGTGCCTGGAGTACCGGACTAGCGGGGGGGTCCTACAATGAGCAGTTCTTC. Amino acid sequence: CAWSTGLAGGSYNEQFF. The chain couples TRBV30 to TRBJ2-1; 15 bases match TRBD2. Looked up from germline, CDR1 is GTSNPN and CDR2 is SVGIG (reference sequence). The junction had 3 bases not matched to a gene; V was cut back by 2 bases and J by 1 base. The CDR3 runs to 17 residues.

The chain uses TRBV28 and TRBJ2-7; 11 bases map to TRBD1. V dropped 3 bases and J dropped 4; count of bases not matched to a gene: 14. The CDR3 is made up of 18 amino acids. CDR1 is MDHEN and CDR2 is SYDVKM in the germline V gene. The CDR3 DNA sequence: TGTGCCAGCAGTTTCCGGGACAGGGGGATTTTTAAGGGATACGAGCAGTACTTC. Translation gives CASSFRDRGIFKGYEQYF.

On this clone: Sequence at one end of the junction differs from germline and may be a read error. The chain employs TRBV24-1 and TRBJ2-1; D possibly corresponds to TRBD2 (7 bases). The length of the CDR3 is 16 residues. Germline V gene lookup returns CDR1 KGHDR and CDR2 SFDVKD. The CDR3 protein is CATSALGRGGLNEQFF. CDR3 bases: TGTGCCACCAGTGCTTTGGGGAGGGGGGGCCTCAATGAGCAGTTCTTC.

In this sample, this clone turned up once. The rearrangement joins TRBV19 to TRBJ1-3; D remains ambiguous. Per the germline V gene, CDR1 is LNHDA and CDR2 is SQIVND (reference sequence). V was clipped by 5 bases and J by 1 base, with 12 bases between them. CDR3 length: 15 amino acids. The CDR3 coding sequence is TGTGCCAGTAGTCTCAACAGTGAGTCTGGAAACACCATATATTTT. This sequence encodes CASSLNSESGNTIYF.

V usage is TRBV4-1 and J usage is TRBJ2-3; D remains ambiguous. This CDR3 contains 15 residues. V lost 1 base to trimming and J lost 1 base, with 9 bases between them. Germline-derived CDR1 and CDR2 are MGHRA and YSYEKL. The CDR3 DNA reads TGCGCCAGCAGCCAAGGTTGGGCTGGCACAGATACGCAGTATTTT. It codes for CASSQGWAGTDTQYF.

V and J are TRBV19 and TRBJ1-3; unclear D gene. This CDR3 region has 13 residues. The V end lost 4 bases, the J end lost 4 bases, and 8 bases lay between the germline ends. Germline CDR1 reads LNHDA; CDR2 reads SQIVND (reference sequence). The CDR3 loop is CASSTLEGNTIYF. DNA for the CDR3: TGTGCCAGTAGTACCCTGGAGGGAAACACCATATATTTT.

This rearrangement joins TRBV7-2 to TRBJ2-1, with TRBD1 matching over 8 bases. The CDR3 totals 14 residues. V shed 7 bases, J shed 5 bases, and the junction held 7 bases outside the gene matches. In germline, CDR1 is SGHTA, CDR2 FQGNSA. The CDR3 sequence is CASNSGQGNNEQFF. DNA for the CDR3: TGTGCCAGCAACTCTGGACAGGGCAACAATGAGCAGTTCTTC.

The chain uses TRBV28 and TRBJ1-2; weak D call: TRBD1 (6 bases). CDR3 length: 13 amino acids. Germline V lookup: CDR1 MDHEN, CDR2 SYDVKM. Trimming removed 8 bases from V and 0 bases from J, with 10 bases in between. CDR3 DNA sequence: TGTGCCAGCCGACGGACAGCTAACTATGGCTACACCTTC. This translates into CASRRTANYGYTF.

The V call is TRBV5-1, the J call TRBJ2-3, with D possibly matching TRBD2 (7 bases). Trimming took off 1 base at V and 4 bases at J, with 22 bases between the two ends. Looked up from germline, CDR1 is SGHRS and CDR2 is YFSETQ. The CDR3 length is 18 residues. The chain's CDR3 is CASSLPTGRGGRSDTQYF. CDR3 DNA sequence: TGCGCCAGCAGCTTGCCCACTGGAAGGGGGGGCCGGTCAGATACGCAGTATTTT. The full variable domain, with the rest looked up from reference TRBV5-1 and TRBJ2-3, is KAGVTQTPRYLIKTRGQQVTLSCSPISGHRSVSWYQQTPGQGLQFLFEYFSETQRNKGNFPGRFSGRQFSNSRSEMNVSTLELGDSALYLCASSLPTGRGGRSDTQYFGPGTRLTVL.

This chain uses TRBV11-3 with TRBJ2-7; no definite D call. Trimming stripped 1 base from V and 0 bases from J, with 7 bases between. The CDR3 has 14 residues. In germline, CDR1 is SGHNT, CDR2 YENEEA. CDR3 coding DNA: TGTGCCAGCAGCTTAGGTGCCAGCTCCTACGAGCAGTACTTC. Translation: CASSLGASSYEQYF.

This sequence joins TRBV3-1 (or the pseudogene TRBV3-2) and TRBJ2-2; 9 bases are shared with TRBD1. The V gene's germline CDR1 is LGHDT and CDR2 YNNKEL (reference sequence). V gave up 4 bases and J gave up 5 bases; unmatched junction bases: 8. The CDR3 is 16 amino acids. The CDR3 nucleotides read TGTGCCAGCAGCCGTCCTACAGGGGGCAGTACCGGGGAGCTGTTTTTT. Translation gives CASSRPTGGSTGELFF.

The chain carries TRBV18 and TRBJ1-5, with D tentatively TRBD1 (5 bases). The length of the CDR3 is 17 residues. The germline V gene has CDR1 KGHSH and CDR2 LQKENI. Trimming removed 2 bases at V and 2 bases at J, with 16 bases between. CDR3 residues: CASSPELGGRRNQPQHF. The CDR3 DNA reads as TGTGCCAGCTCACCAGAGCTCGGGGGTCGACGCAATCAGCCCCAGCATTTT. The whole variable domain, filled in from reference TRBV18 and TRBJ1-5, reads NAGVMQNPRHLVRRRGQEARLRCSPMKGHSHVYWYRQLPEEGLKFMVYLQKENIIDESGMPKERFSAEFPKEGPSILRIQQVVRGDSAAYFCASSPELGGRRNQPQHFGDGTRLSIL.

This clone occurred once. V gene TRBV27 combines with J gene TRBJ2-7, with D maybe TRBD2 (6 bases). This CDR3 has 14 residues. V was trimmed by 4 bases and J by 3 bases, leaving 13 bases between them. The V gene's germline CDR1 is MNHEY and CDR2 SMNVEV (reference sequence). CDR3 bases: TGTGCCAGCAGTTACCGGGGGAACCTCTACGAGCAGTACTTC. It translates to CASSYRGNLYEQYF.

The chain couples TRBV12-3 or TRBV12-4 to TRBJ2-7; possible D gene TRBD2, 5 bases. The CDR3 is 13 residues long. Trimming removed 4 bases at V and 4 bases at J, with 11 bases between. The DNA of the CDR3 is TGTGCCAGCAGTTACGGGGTGAATTACGAGCAGTACTTC. Protein product: CASSYGVNYEQYF.

This chain links TRBV10-2 with TRBJ1-5; a weak D match, TRBD1 (6 bases). CDR1 is WSHSY and CDR2 is SAAADI in the germline V gene. Trimming cost V 4 bases and J 7 bases, with 26 bases left between them. The CDR3 extends over 18 amino acids. CDR3 region: CASSGSRWGRGVGQPQHF. The CDR3 region has the DNA TGCGCCAGCAGTGGATCCCGATGGGGCAGGGGTGTTGGACAGCCCCAGCATTTT.

This rearrangement joins TRBV9 to TRBJ2-2; D perhaps matches TRBD1 (5 bases). The CDR3 runs to 14 residues. V was shortened by 3 bases and J by 1 base, with 7 bases between the two germline ends. From germline, CDR1 is SGDLS and CDR2 YYNGEE. CDR3 DNA: TGTGCCAGCAGCGAAAGGGGGAACACCGGGGAGCTGTTTTTT. This sequence encodes CASSERGNTGELFF.

This clone was found a few times. The chain is built from TRBV9 and TRBJ1-6; D remains unclear. CDR1 and CDR2 (germline): SGDLS, YYNGEE. The V end lost 0 bases, the J end lost 5 bases, and 9 bases lay between the germline ends. The CDR3 sequence is 15 residues long. CDR3 sequence (DNA): TGTGCCAGCAGCGTAGCCCCAGGTGATAATTCACCCCTCCACTTT. Translation: CASSVAPGDNSPLHF. The whole variable domain, remainder taken from reference TRBV9 and TRBJ1-6, is DSGVTQTPKHLITATGQRVTLRCSPRSGDLSVYWYQQSLDQGLQFLIQYYNGEERAKGNILERFSAQQFPDLHSELNLSSLELGDSALYFCASSVAPGDNSPLHFGNGTRLTVT.

DNA for the CDR3: TGTGCCAGCAGCTTGAGAGAGGGTAGATCCTACGAGCAGTACGTC. It codes for CASSLREGRSYEQYV. The chain has TRBV7-9 and TRBJ2-7; possibly TRBD2 for D (5 bases). V was shortened by 3 bases and J by 1 base, with 13 bases between the two germline ends. The germline gives CDR1 SEHNR, CDR2 FQNEAQ (reference sequence). The CDR3 loop spans 15 amino acids.

DNA of the CDR3: TGTGCCAGCAGCCGACAAACTTATGGCTACACCTTC. Amino acids: CASSRQTYGYTF. This chain connects TRBV12-3 or TRBV12-4 to TRBJ1-2; no firm D call. The V end was cut by 6 bases, the J end by 5 bases, with 10 bases between. The CDR3 totals 12 residues.

J is TRBJ2-2 and V is TRBV5-1; maybe TRBD1 (5 bases). The ends were cut back, 4 bases at V and 3 bases at J, with 16 bases in the middle. CDR1 is SGHRS and CDR2 is YFSETQ in the germline V gene. This CDR3 contains 16 residues. CDR3 nucleotides: TGCGCCAGCAGCCCCAACAGGCTATTGGACACCGGGGAGCTGTTTTTT. This translates into CASSPNRLLDTGELFF.

The rearrangement links TRBV5-8 to TRBJ1-2, with a weak D call TRBD1 (5 bases). The length of the CDR3 is 14 residues. V was shortened by 1 base and J by 6 bases, with 13 bases between the two germline ends. Germline CDR1 and CDR2: SGHTS and YDEGEE. CDR3 loop: CASSLRQPPNGYTF. The CDR3 DNA reads TGTGCCAGCAGCTTGAGACAGCCACCAAATGGCTACACCTTC. Full variable domain (remainder filled in from reference TRBV5-8 and TRBJ1-2): EAGVTQSPTHLIKTRGQQATLRCSPISGHTSVYWYQQALGLGLQFLLWYDEGEERNRGNFPPRFSGRQFPNYSSELNVNALELEDSALYLCASSLRQPPNGYTFGSGTRLTVV.

Here the CDR3 DNA reads TGTGCCAGCAGCCAAGATCTCGGGGCAGGGAGGGGCCAGTACTTC. Its translation is CASSQDLGAGRGQYF. The V call is TRBV3-1 (or the pseudogene TRBV3-2), the J call TRBJ2-5, with TRBD2 matching over 7 bases. This CDR3 has 15 amino acids. CDR1 LGHDT and CDR2 YNNKEL come from the germline V gene (reference sequence). V shed 0 bases and J 10 bases; nucleotides not matched to a gene: 11.

The genes are TRBV5-5 and TRBJ1-5; 9 nucleotides agree with TRBD1. Germline V gene sequence: CDR1 SGHKS, CDR2 YYEKEE (reference sequence). This CDR3 is 16 amino acids long. Unmatched junction bases numbered 15, after V lost 4 bases and J lost 10 bases. CDR3 sequence (DNA): TGTGCCAGCAGCACGGGACAGGGAAACACCCAAGGCCCCCAGCATTTT. Residues: CASSTGQGNTQGPQHF.

This clone was seen more than once but under ten times. The chain is built from TRBV7-6 and TRBJ1-1, with a tentative D call TRBD1 (6 bases). The CDR3 loop spans 13 amino acids. Trimming removed 4 bases at V and 6 bases at J, with 12 bases between. Germline V gene data show CDR1 as SGHVS and CDR2 as FNYEAQ. CDR3 nucleotides: TGTGCCAGCAGCTCGGGGGGCATGTCTGAAGCTTTCTTT. It yields the protein CASSSGGMSEAFF.

The V gene is TRBV5-6, the J gene TRBJ2-3; D uncertain. V lost 5 bases, J lost 5 bases, and 9 bases lay in between. CDR3 length equals 12 residues. Germline V CDR1 and CDR2: SGHDT, YYEEEE. In nucleotides, the CDR3 is TGTGCCAGCAGGGTTATCGGAGATACGCAGTATTTT. The encoded protein is CASRVIGDTQYF.

The chain uses TRBV4-1 and TRBJ1-4; no clear D. The V gene lost 1 base and the J gene lost 4 bases, with 13 bases spanning the gap. Germline V gives CDR1 MGHRA, CDR2 YSYEKL. The CDR3 loop spans 16 amino acids. CDR3: CASSQGRFTVNEKLFF. The CDR3 bases are TGCGCCAGCAGCCAAGGGAGGTTCACAGTTAATGAAAAACTGTTTTTT.

The chain uses TRBV30 and TRBJ1-4; D is perhaps TRBD1 (6 bases). CDR3 length: 15 residues. V was pared by 0 bases and J by 5 bases, with 13 bases between. CDR1 and CDR2 (germline): GTSNPN, SVGIG (reference sequence). The CDR3 nucleotides read TGTGCCTGGAGTGTAGGCACAGGGCGCAATGAAAAACTGTTTTTT. Encoded protein: CAWSVGTGRNEKLFF.